This T cell receptor beta chain derives from a study of graft-versus-host responses after intestinal transplantation. Across the study: Recipients had transplants, and these were multivisceral, liver-intestinal, or isolated intestinal. Every one of the recipients received anti-thymocyte globulin induction and afterwards took tacrolimus and steroids for about 3 years. Study results and limitations: Declining HvG levels early post-transplant were linked to peak circulating GvH clone levels. Present in recipient marrow, GvH clones included some that appeared first in ileum or blood.

The assay was immunoSEQ multiplex PCR, and TCRdb's table has in-frame clones only and misses some. Counted here are approximately 90,000 clones, 88% occurring once; the ten biggest clones make up about 0.27%. Points on this clone: The target antigen is unknown.

The germline V gene has CDR1 SGHAT and CDR2 FQNNGV. The CDR3 sequence is 16 residues long. Trimming shortened V by 2 bases and J by 2 bases, and 16 bases separated the two germline ends. The TCR comes from a human donor who was the organ donor for an intestinal transplant. This sequence joins TRBV11-2 and TRBJ2-7; perhaps TRBD2 as D (5 bases). The sequenced sample was unstimulated CD4+ T cells sorted from spleen or lymph node cells, obtained before transplant. CDR3 residues: CASSLFPTSGTYEQYF. As DNA, the CDR3 is TGTGCCAGCAGCTTATTCCCAACCTCCGGGACCTACGAGCAGTACTTC. The full variable domain, in which reference TRBV11-2 and TRBJ2-7 provide the parts outside the CDR3, is EAGVAQSPRYKIIEKRQSVAFWCNPISGHATLYWYQQILGQGPKLLIQFQNNGVVDDSQLPKDRFSAERLKGVDSTLKIQPAKLEDSAVYLCASSLFPTSGTYEQYFGPGTRLTVT.